Below, 18 T cell receptor beta chains from the same sample are listed, as sequenced in a study of T cell responses to AZD1222 COVID-19 vaccine. Sequenced by immunoSEQ multiplex PCR; TCRdb stores in-frame clones only, minus some. The sample has approximately 76,000 clones, 80% to 95% seen once. Sequencing was performed on peripheral blood, taken on day 0 of MenACWY control vaccination. These receptors were collected from an adult in good health.

The chain employs TRBV7-2 and TRBJ2-1, with TRBD2 identical over 10 bases. Germline V gene sequence: CDR1 SGHTA, CDR2 FQGNSA. V trimming: 6 bases; J trimming: 6 bases; junction bases outside the gene matches: 11. This CDR3 is 16 amino acids long. The CDR3 loop is CASRPITSGISNEQFF. The DNA for the CDR3 is TGTGCCAGCAGACCTATTACTAGCGGGATAAGCAATGAGCAGTTCTTC.

The rearrangement joins TRBV7-2 to TRBJ2-2, with D unclear. V was pared by 5 bases and J by 5 bases, with 12 bases between. From germline, CDR1 is SGHTA and CDR2 FQGNSA. This CDR3 spans 14 amino acids. The CDR3 sequence is CASSLSLLTGELFF. The CDR3 bases are TGTGCCAGCAGCCTCTCCCTCTTAACCGGGGAGCTGTTTTTT.

The rearrangement links TRBV9 to TRBJ1-1; no firm D call. V was shortened by 0 bases and J by 7 bases, with 10 bases between the two germline ends. Germline CDR1 is SGDLS and CDR2 is YYNGEE. This CDR3 comprises 13 residues. The chain's CDR3 is CASSVGALSEAFF. The DNA for the CDR3 is TGTGCCAGCAGCGTAGGCGCTCTAAGTGAAGCTTTCTTT.

The rearrangement joins TRBV28 to TRBJ2-7, with 10 bases fitting TRBD2. The V and J ends lost 1 base and 5 bases, in that order; junction bases with no gene match: 5. Germline V CDR1 and CDR2: MDHEN, SYDVKM. CDR3 length equals 15 residues. The CDR3 sequence is CASSLSLAGVNEQYF. DNA for the CDR3: TGTGCCAGCAGTTTATCTCTAGCGGGAGTGAACGAGCAGTACTTC.

J is TRBJ1-3 and V is TRBV19; D gene uncertain. V shed 4 bases and J shed 4 bases, with 20 bases lying between them. Germline loops: CDR1 LNHDA, CDR2 SQIVND (reference sequence). The CDR3 loop spans 17 amino acids. The CDR3 DNA reads TGTGCCAGTAGTACCATTCTCCTCGGACTTTCCGGAAACACCATATATTTT. It yields the protein CASSTILLGLSGNTIYF. Filled out from reference TRBV19 and TRBJ1-3, the complete variable domain reads DGGITQSPKYLFRKEGQNVTLSCEQNLNHDAMYWYRQDPGQGLRLIYYSQIVNDFQKGDIAEGYSVSREKKESFPLTVTSAQKNPTAFYLCASSTILLGLSGNTIYFGEGSWLTVV.

The chain joins TRBV7-2 to TRBJ1-2, with D perhaps matching TRBD1 (5 bases). The CDR3 runs to 15 residues. Between the trimmed V and J ends, which lost 1 base and 4 bases, there was a span of 13 bases. Germline V lookup: CDR1 SGHTA, CDR2 FQGNSA. CDR3 bases: TGTGCCAGCAGCTTAGGTGGGGGTCCCATCTATGGCTACACCTTC. This encodes CASSLGGGPIYGYTF. Full variable domain (outside the CDR3, taken from reference TRBV7-2 and TRBJ1-2): GAGVSQSPSNKVTEKGKDVELRCDPISGHTALYWYRQSLGQGLEFLIYFQGNSAPDKSGLPSDRFSAERTGGSVSTLTIQRTQQEDSAVYLCASSLGGGPIYGYTFGSGTRLTVV.

The chain uses TRBV28 and TRBJ1-2; no clear D. V lost 2 bases and J lost 8, with 6 bases in between. CDR3 length equals 11 residues. Germline-derived CDR1 and CDR2 are MDHEN and SYDVKM. The CDR3 spells CASSLARGYTF. The CDR3 DNA reads as TGTGCCAGCAGTTTAGCCCGAGGCTACACCTTC.

The chain uses TRBV24-1 and TRBJ1-4, with D maybe TRBD1 (6 bases). CDR3 length: 13 amino acids. V was shortened by 6 bases and J by 7 bases, with 11 bases between the two germline ends. Germline V lookup: CDR1 KGHDR, CDR2 SFDVKD. The CDR3 here is CATSSGAGEKLFF. The CDR3 DNA follows: TGTGCCACCAGTTCAGGGGCGGGTGAAAAACTGTTTTTT.

This chain connects TRBV11-2 to TRBJ2-5; 8 nucleotides line up with TRBD2. This CDR3 has 16 residues. The germline V gene has CDR1 SGHAT and CDR2 FQNNGV. Trimming at V came to 3 bases and at J to 4 bases, leaving 10 bases not matched to a gene. CDR3 nucleotides: TGTGCCAGCAGCTTCGTGGGGGCGGGGGGCCGAGAGACCCAGTACTTC. It yields the protein CASSFVGAGGRETQYF.

The chain employs TRBV4-2 and TRBJ2-7; 13 bases agree with TRBD2. V shed 4 bases and J 5 bases; nucleotides not matched to a gene: 2. This CDR3 region has 14 residues. Germline-derived CDR1 and CDR2 are LGHNA and YNFKEQ. The CDR3 nucleotides read TGTGCCAGCAGCCGGACTAGCGGGAGCAACGAGCAGTACTTC. Amino acids: CASSRTSGSNEQYF.

V is TRBV14 and J is TRBJ1-4, with D unresolved. The germline CDR1 and CDR2 sequences are SGHDN and FVKESK. This CDR3 contains 16 residues. The V gene lost 0 bases and the J gene lost 0 bases, with 8 bases spanning the gap. The CDR3, as DNA: TGTGCCAGCAGCCAAGATTACGGTTCAACTAATGAAAAACTGTTTTTT. It is translated as CASSQDYGSTNEKLFF.

This sequence joins TRBV18 and TRBJ1-5; D is uncertain. This CDR3 region has 13 residues. Trimming took off 3 bases at V and 8 bases at J, with 11 bases between the two ends. Germline loops: CDR1 KGHSH, CDR2 LQKENI. CDR3 in amino acids: CASSPAPGKPQHF. In DNA, the CDR3 is TGTGCCAGCTCACCGGCGCCGGGGAAGCCCCAGCATTTT.

The chain uses TRBV7-6 and TRBJ1-6, with 9 nucleotides matching TRBD1. The V and J ends lost 3 bases and 8 bases, in that order; junction bases with no gene match: 2. From germline, CDR1 is SGHVS and CDR2 FNYEAQ. This CDR3 comprises 14 residues. The CDR3 spells CASSFGDRDSPLHF. Here the CDR3 DNA reads TGTGCCAGCAGCTTCGGGGACAGGGATTCACCCCTCCACTTT.

V usage is TRBV20-1 and J usage is TRBJ1-2, with D maybe TRBD1 (6 bases). The CDR3 has 15 amino acids. Trimming left V 3 bases short and J 1 base short, with 15 bases between. Germline V gene sequence: CDR1 DFQATT, CDR2 SNEGSKA (reference sequence). The CDR3 nucleotides are TGCAGTGCTAGTCAGGGGCTCTCCTTTAACTATGGCTACACCTTC. This encodes CSASQGLSFNYGYTF.

V gene TRBV28 combines with J gene TRBJ1-4; no firm D call. CDR1 and CDR2 from the germline V gene are MDHEN and SYDVKM. There are 13 residues in the CDR3. Trimming shortened V by 2 bases and J by 8 bases, and 9 bases separated the two germline ends. As DNA, the CDR3 is TGTGCCAGCAGTTTAATCCCGGTCGAAAAACTGTTTTTT. This translates into CASSLIPVEKLFF.

V is TRBV7-9 and J is TRBJ1-1; D call uncertain. CDR3 length: 14 amino acids. Per germline, CDR1 SEHNR and CDR2 FQNEAQ (reference sequence). V dropped 1 base and J dropped 1 base, with 7 bases sitting between them. Here the CDR3 reads CASSLERPNTEAFF. Written as DNA, the CDR3 is TGTGCCAGCAGCTTAGAGCGGCCGAACACTGAAGCTTTCTTT.

This rearrangement joins TRBV20-1 to TRBJ2-3, with D possibly matching TRBD2 (5 bases). The CDR3 loop spans 13 amino acids. Germline CDR1 DFQATT, CDR2 SNEGSKA (reference sequence). V lost 3 bases to trimming and J lost 2 bases, with 9 bases between them. CDR3 residues: CSASDYPTDTQYF. The DNA of the CDR3 is TGCAGTGCTAGTGACTACCCCACAGATACGCAGTATTTT.

The rearrangement uses TRBV11-3 and TRBJ1-3; the D is unclear. Germline V lookup: CDR1 SGHNT, CDR2 YENEEA. V was pared by 0 bases and J by 3 bases, with 3 bases between. There are 13 residues in the CDR3. This CDR3 reads CASSLEHGNTIYF. CDR3 nucleotides: TGTGCCAGCAGCTTAGAACATGGAAACACCATATATTTT. The full variable domain, completed using reference TRBV11-3 and TRBJ1-3, is EAGVVQSPRYKIIEKKQPVAFWCNPISGHNTLYWYLQNLGQGPELLIRYENEEAVDDSQLPKDRFSAERLKGVDSTLKIQPAELGDSAVYLCASSLEHGNTIYFGEGSWLTVV.